The T cell receptor beta chain under discussion was sequenced for a study of cytomegalovirus exposure and HLA in healthy donors. The donors gave bone marrow, and they were healthy. In regard to this clone: Its target is not known.

Points from the study as a whole: Some V segments could not be told apart, so they were left out, TRBV6-2 and TRBV6-3 among them. Some highly shared sequence variants likely arose as a pipeline artifact.

This CDR3 is built from 14 residues. Germline CDR1 LNHNV, CDR2 YYDKDF (reference sequence). V was pared by 0 bases and J by 4 bases, with 9 bases between. PCR amplification relied on 60 Vbeta primers (plus 13 Jbeta primers). TCRdb keeps only in-frame clones here, not all; method: immunoSEQ multiplex PCR. Of 150,000 to 200,000 clones in the sample, around 82% were seen once. The receptor comes from a man in his forties in good health and CMV-seronegative. The material sequenced was PBMCs. This chain connects TRBV15 to TRBJ2-5, with D possibly matching TRBD1 (6 bases). CDR3 in DNA: TGTGCCACCAGCAGAGAACAGGGCAGAGAGACCCAGTACTTC. Its translation: CATSREQGRETQYF.